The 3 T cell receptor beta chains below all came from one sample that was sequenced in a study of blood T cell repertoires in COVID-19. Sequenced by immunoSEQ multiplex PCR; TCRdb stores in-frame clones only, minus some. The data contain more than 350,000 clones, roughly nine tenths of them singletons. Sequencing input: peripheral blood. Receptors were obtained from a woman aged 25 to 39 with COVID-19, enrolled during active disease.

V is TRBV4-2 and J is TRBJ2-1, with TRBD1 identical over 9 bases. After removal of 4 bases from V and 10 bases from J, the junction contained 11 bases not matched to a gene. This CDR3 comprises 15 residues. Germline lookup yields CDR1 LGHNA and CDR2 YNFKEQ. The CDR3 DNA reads TGTGCCAGCAGCCTACCTTACAGGGGGCGCGGCGAGCAGTTCTTC. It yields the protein CASSLPYRGRGEQFF.

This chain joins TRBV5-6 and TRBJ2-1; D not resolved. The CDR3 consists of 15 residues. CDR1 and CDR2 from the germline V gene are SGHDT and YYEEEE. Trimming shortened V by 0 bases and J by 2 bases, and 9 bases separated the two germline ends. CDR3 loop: CASSLEPVPYNEQFF. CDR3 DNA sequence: TGTGCCAGCAGCTTGGAACCAGTCCCCTACAATGAGCAGTTCTTC.

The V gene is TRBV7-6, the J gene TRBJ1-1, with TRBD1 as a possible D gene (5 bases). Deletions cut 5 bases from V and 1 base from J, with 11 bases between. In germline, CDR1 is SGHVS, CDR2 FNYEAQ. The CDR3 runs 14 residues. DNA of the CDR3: TGTGCCAGCAGCCCTGGACACCCGAACACTGAAGCTTTCTTT. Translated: CASSPGHPNTEAFF.